This T cell receptor beta chain came from a study of siplizumab effects on memory and regulatory T cells. About 9.8 x 10^4 TCR templates per sample were sequenced. Using immunoSEQ multiplex PCR, the repertoire was profiled, and TCRdb retains in-frame clones only, with some absent. The table lists 85,000 to 130,000 clones, about 91% of them singletons. Study results and caveats: Under siplizumab, alloreactive sequences traced to unstimulated CD4+ memory cells were significantly reduced. The mean Treg-derived percentage of mappable alloreactive CD4+ clones was approximately 69% with siplizumab compared with approximately 28% in controls.

A remark on this clone: Its antigen is undetermined.

Specimen: CD4+ T cells sorted from blood. The source is a human donor in good health. Some clones in this sample may be carry-over from other donors' samples.

The CDR3 nucleotides read TGTGCCAGTAGTGCCGGGACATCTAGGGGCGATACGCAGTATTTT. Translation gives CASSAGTSRGDTQYF. The V and J genes are TRBV19 and TRBJ2-3, with a possible D match to TRBD1 (6 bases). The CDR3 consists of 15 residues. V was pared by 5 bases and J by 6 bases, with 18 bases between. Germline lookup yields CDR1 LNHDA and CDR2 SQIVND (reference sequence).